The 20 T cell receptor beta chains below come from one sample, sequenced in a study of T cells in Graves' hyperthyroidism and ophthalmopathy. The TCR beta CDR3 regions underwent amplification using RNA transcripts as the source. During a first-round RT-PCR of the TCR CDR3, the HTBI primer set was used. TCRdb ran MiXCR on the multiplex PCR reads and lists one entry per CDR3 protein. Of roughly 400,000 distinct CDR3 sequences detected, over 12% appear once; the ten largest clones hold 28%. The specimen was blood. These receptors were taken from a man aged 45-65 years with Graves' ophthalmopathy.

This clonotype was counted at least ten times. This sequence joins TRBV9 and TRBJ2-3; 8 bases align to TRBD2. CDR1 and CDR2 from the germline V gene are SGDLS and YYNGEE. J was trimmed by 2 bases and V by 1 base; bases with no gene match: 3. This CDR3 is 15 amino acids long. The CDR3 DNA reads TGTGCCAGCAGCGTATCGGGACTAGACACAGATACGCAGTATTTT. This gives the protein CASSVSGLDTDTQYF.

This clonotype was counted ten times or more. The chain combines TRBV4-1 with TRBJ2-5; TRBD1 matches 7 bases. Germline V CDR1 and CDR2: MGHRA, YSYEKL. This CDR3 has 14 residues. The V gene end was trimmed by 1 base and the J gene end by 5 bases; junction bases not matched to a gene: 4. The CDR3 reads CASSQVIRGETQYF. The CDR3 bases are TGCGCCAGCAGCCAAGTAATCAGGGGGGAGACCCAGTACTTC.

This clonotype was seen a few times. This sequence joins TRBV24-1 and TRBJ2-5; D might be TRBD1 (5 bases). Germline lookup yields CDR1 KGHDR and CDR2 SFDVKD. V was cut by 2 bases and J by 4 bases, with 13 bases left in between. This CDR3 is built from 15 residues. DNA for the CDR3: TGTGCCACCAGTGATTCCGGTAGGGGTTTAGAGACCCAGTACTTC. Translating it yields CATSDSGRGLETQYF.

This clonotype was observed many times. The chain employs TRBV3-1 and TRBJ1-5; D gene unclear. Looked up from germline, CDR1 is LGHDT and CDR2 is YNNKEL (reference sequence). The V and J ends lost 0 bases and 7 bases respectively, with 7 bases between them. The CDR3 contains 13 residues. CDR3 sequence: CASSQDRGQPQHF. The CDR3, as DNA: TGTGCCAGCAGCCAAGATCGGGGACAGCCCCAGCATTTT.

Many counts were recorded for this clonotype. The genes are TRBV7-8 and TRBJ2-7; 7 positions agree with TRBD1. The CDR3 runs 11 residues. The germline CDR1 and CDR2 sequences are SGHVS and FQNEAQ. The V and J ends lost 5 bases and 9 bases, in that order; junction bases with no gene match: 4. In DNA, the CDR3 is TGTGCCAGCAGCCAAGGACAGGCGCAGTACTTC. As protein: CASSQGQAQYF.

The table lists this clonotype with many counts. V is TRBV30 and J is TRBJ2-2; no reliable D call. The V gene's germline CDR1 is GTSNPN and CDR2 SVGIG (reference sequence). This CDR3 is 12 amino acids long. Trimming stripped 0 bases from V and 7 bases from J, with 6 bases between. Here the CDR3 reads CAWSVMGGELFF. CDR3 DNA: TGTGCCTGGAGTGTAATGGGCGGGGAGCTGTTTTTT. The complete variable domain, with remaining parts taken from reference TRBV30 and TRBJ2-2, reads SQTIHQWPATLVQPVGSPLSLECTVEGTSNPNLYWYRQAAGRGLQLLFYSVGIGQISSEVPQNLSASRPQDRQFILSSKKLLLSDSGFYLCAWSVMGGELFFGEGSRLTVL.

This clonotype was seen only a few times. This chain connects TRBV3-1 to TRBJ2-6; 7 nucleotides line up with TRBD1. The V and J ends lost 3 bases and 0 bases, in that order; junction bases with no gene match: 5. Germline CDR1 reads LGHDT; CDR2 reads YNNKEL (reference sequence). This CDR3 is built from 17 residues. The CDR3 is CASSHGTDHSGANVLTF. As DNA, the CDR3 is TGTGCCAGCAGCCACGGGACAGATCACTCTGGGGCCAACGTCCTGACTTTC.

In its sample, this clonotype was seen many times. J is TRBJ2-3 and V is TRBV4-1; D unresolved. V was trimmed by 1 base and J by 6 bases, leaving 14 bases between them. Germline CDR1 reads MGHRA; CDR2 reads YSYEKL. The CDR3 totals 15 residues. CDR3 nucleotide sequence: TGCGCCAGCAGCCAAGTCCCAGGTCCTCGGGATACGCAGTATTTT. Protein: CASSQVPGPRDTQYF.

In regard to this clonotype: Being one base from a much bigger clone, this may be a read error. The genes are TRBV5-1 and TRBJ2-2; D gene ambiguous. This CDR3 region has 15 residues. Deletions cut 0 bases from V and 0 bases from J, with 6 bases between. The germline CDR1 and CDR2 sequences are SGHRS and YFSETQ. The CDR3 is CASSLAQSNTGELFF. In DNA form, the CDR3 reads TGCGCCAGCAGCTTGGCCCAATCGAACACCGGGGAGCTGTTTTTT. Based on the CDR3 plus reference TRBV5-1 and TRBJ2-2, the full variable domain is KAGVTQTPRYLIKTRGQQVTLSCSPISGHRSVSWYQQTPGQGLQFLFEYFSETQRNKGNFPGRFSGRQFSNSRSEMNVSTLELGDSALYLCASSLAQSNTGELFFGEGSRLTVL.

A word on this clonotype: A much larger clonotype is one base distant, so this may be a read error. This chain connects TRBV12-3 or TRBV12-4 to TRBJ1-2; D may be TRBD1 (5 bases). Trimming took 3 bases from V and 6 from J, leaving 11 bases between them. The CDR3 totals 13 residues. CDR3 sequence: CASSFDSNHGYTF. DNA of the CDR3: TGTGCCAGCAGTTTTGACAGCAACCATGGCTACACCTTC.

The chain uses TRBV2 and TRBJ1-2; D may be TRBD1 (5 bases). Germline lookup yields CDR1 SNHLY and CDR2 FYNNEI. Trimming pared 7 bases from V and 4 bases from J, leaving 13 bases between. This CDR3 contains 13 residues. CDR3 amino acids: CASTTGDLYGYTF. As DNA, the CDR3 is TGTGCCAGCACCACAGGCGATCTCTATGGCTACACCTTC.

This chain links TRBV20-1 with TRBJ1-1, with 8 bases identical to TRBD1. Germline-derived CDR1 and CDR2 are DFQATT and SNEGSKA (reference sequence). The CDR3 is 14 residues long. Germline trimming cut 3 bases from V and 7 bases from J; bases unmatched to any gene: 10. The DNA of the CDR3 is TGCAGTGCTAGCGGCGACAGGGGAGGCGGTGAAGCTTTCTTT. Amino acids: CSASGDRGGGEAFF.

DNA of the CDR3: TGCAGCGTTCCGGGACTAGCGGGACTGGGTAATGAGCAGTTCTTC. Encoded protein: CSVPGLAGLGNEQFF. V usage is TRBV29-1 and J usage is TRBJ2-1, with 13 bases aligning to TRBD2. V lost 5 bases, J lost 7 bases, and 8 bases stayed unmatched. The CDR3 covers 15 residues. The germline V gene encodes CDR1 SQVTM and CDR2 ANQGSEA.

This sequence joins TRBV28 and TRBJ2-2; the D is unclear. Between the trimmed V and J ends, which lost 5 bases and 2 bases, there was a span of 9 bases. The V gene's germline CDR1 is MDHEN and CDR2 SYDVKM. The CDR3 totals 14 residues. CDR3 loop: CASSTPQNTGELFF. DNA for the CDR3: TGTGCCAGCAGTACCCCACAAAACACCGGGGAGCTGTTTTTT.

This clonotype has ten or more counts. The chain carries TRBV6-1 and TRBJ1-1; 7 nucleotides line up with TRBD1. CDR3 length: 15 amino acids. V dropped 6 bases and J dropped 1; count of bases not matched to a gene: 8. In germline, CDR1 is MNHNS, CDR2 SASEGT. The DNA for the CDR3 is TGTGCCAGCAGGAGATCGGGACAGACGAACACTGAAGCTTTCTTT. This codes for CASRRSGQTNTEAFF.

This clonotype was detected a few times. V usage is TRBV9 and J usage is TRBJ1-2; tentatively, D is TRBD1 (6 bases). The V gene lost 4 bases and the J gene lost 5 bases, with 15 bases spanning the gap. CDR1 is SGDLS and CDR2 is YYNGEE in the germline V gene. This CDR3 has 14 residues. The CDR3 DNA reads TGTGCCAGCAGCCCCTCGGTAGGGGGATATGGCTACACCTTC. Protein: CASSPSVGGYGYTF.

This clonotype was observed a few times. The chain recombines TRBV9 with TRBJ2-3; TRBD2 agrees at 8 bases. The CDR3 has 18 residues. Trimming cost V 1 base and J 1 base; bases outside gene matches: 11. Germline V lookup: CDR1 SGDLS, CDR2 YYNGEE. The CDR3 coding sequence is TGTGCCAGCAGCGTATCACCGGGGACTAGAGGAGGCACAGATACGCAGTATTTT. Translated: CASSVSPGTRGGTDTQYF.

This clonotype was seen many times. This chain links TRBV28 with TRBJ1-2, with 8 bases fitting TRBD1. V lost 6 bases, J lost 0 bases, and 9 bases stayed unmatched. The germline gives CDR1 MDHEN, CDR2 SYDVKM. The CDR3 extends over 16 amino acids. In DNA, the CDR3 is TGTGCCAGCAGCCCCAGGACAGGGAGAGCTAACTATGGCTACACCTTC. It encodes CASSPRTGRANYGYTF.

At least ten counts were recorded for this clonotype. This sequence joins TRBV20-1 and TRBJ2-7, with TRBD1 matching over 7 bases. This CDR3 spans 12 amino acids. CDR1 is DFQATT, CDR2 SNEGSKA, per germline (reference sequence). With 5 bases clipped from V and 2 bases from J, the junction kept 3 bases outside the gene matches. The CDR3 region has the DNA TGCAGTGCTGTAGGGACAGCCTACGAGCAGTACTTC. This gives the protein CSAVGTAYEQYF.

This rearrangement joins TRBV7-3 to TRBJ2-3, with 9 positions matching TRBD2. This CDR3 contains 16 residues. Germline trimming cut 5 bases from V and 3 bases from J; bases unmatched to any gene: 9. Germline V lookup: CDR1 SGHTA, CDR2 FQGTGA. As DNA, the CDR3 is TGTGCCAGCAGCGCGCATAGCGGGAGTGGTACAGATACGCAGTATTTT. The encoded protein is CASSAHSGSGTDTQYF.